The clone carrying this T cell receptor beta chain came up many times. Its matching antigen is unknown. The CDR3 is 17 residues long. Germline V lookup: CDR1 SGHRS, CDR2 YFSETQ. With 0 bases clipped from V and 2 bases from J, the junction kept 5 bases outside the gene matches. This sample is part of a study of CD8 T cells in ankylosing spondylitis. TCRdb re-called the 5' RACE reads through MiXCR, storing one row per CDR3 protein. Here the sample spans 500,000 to 650,000 distinct CDR3 sequences, about 5.7% being singletons. Notes on the study in general: For ankylosing spondylitis blood, a TCR beta motif of 7 to 9 highly homologous variants appeared characteristic.

The specimen was blood, either unsorted or a sorted T cell fraction (not recorded which). V and J are TRBV5-1 and TRBJ2-1, with 10 bases identical to TRBD2. This TCR came from a male donor with ankylosing spondylitis. Here the CDR3 DNA reads TGCGCCAGCAGCTTGGGAGCGGGAGGGCCCCCCTACAATGAGCAGTTCTTC. Translation: CASSLGAGGPPYNEQFF.